This entry lists 5 T cell receptor beta chains sequenced from one sample in a study of T cells after yellow fever vaccination. TCRdb used MiXCR to reprocess the 5' RACE reads, holding one entry per CDR3 protein. The table shows some 420,000 distinct CDR3 sequences, with 18% occurring only once. The sequences come from PBMCs, collected before the yellow fever booster vaccination. The receptors here all came from a man aged 18 to 35 who received the YFV17D yellow fever vaccine.

This rearrangement joins TRBV20-1 to TRBJ1-6; TRBD1 aligns across 12 bases. Germline V CDR1 and CDR2: DFQATT, SNEGSKA (reference sequence). This CDR3 has 17 amino acids. V shed 0 bases, J shed 10 bases, and the junction held 10 bases outside the gene matches. The CDR3 sequence: CSARDGTGQGAISPLHF. In DNA form, the CDR3 reads TGCAGTGCTAGAGATGGCACGGGACAGGGGGCGATCTCACCCCTCCACTTT.

This clonotype showed up just a few times. The chain is built from TRBV7-9 and TRBJ2-7, with 7 bases fitting TRBD2. Germline V gene data show CDR1 as SEHNR and CDR2 as FQNEAQ (reference sequence). The CDR3 length is 15 residues. V gave up 5 bases and J gave up 2 bases; unmatched junction bases: 9. The CDR3 nucleotides read TGTGCCAGCAGCCGCGTGTGGGGGGGAACCTACGAGCAGTACTTC. Protein: CASSRVWGGTYEQYF.

This clonotype has only a few counts. This chain connects TRBV10-3 to TRBJ2-1; a weak D match, TRBD2 (6 bases). The germline V gene encodes CDR1 ENHRY and CDR2 SYGVKD. The CDR3 consists of 18 residues. Trimming shortened V by 3 bases and J by 0 bases, and 18 bases separated the two germline ends. The CDR3 reads CAISDITRGGNSYNEQFF. CDR3 coding DNA: TGTGCCATCAGTGACATAACTCGTGGGGGGAACTCCTACAATGAGCAGTTCTTC.

This rearrangement joins TRBV5-5 to TRBJ2-1; 7 nucleotides align to TRBD1. This CDR3 contains 15 residues. V dropped 5 bases and J dropped 2; count of bases not matched to a gene: 7. Germline V gene lookup returns CDR1 SGHKS and CDR2 YYEKEE (reference sequence). The CDR3 sequence is CASRSPGGTYNEQFF. Here the CDR3 DNA reads TGTGCCAGCAGGTCACCAGGGGGAACCTACAATGAGCAGTTCTTC.

The gene calls are TRBV2 and TRBJ1-6; D possibly corresponds to TRBD1 (5 bases). Germline V gene sequence: CDR1 SNHLY, CDR2 FYNNEI. The V end lost 5 bases, the J end lost 10 bases, and 12 bases lay between the germline ends. The CDR3 runs to 13 residues. The CDR3 loop is CASSSRTSSPLHF. The CDR3, as DNA: TGTGCCAGCAGTTCTAGGACAAGCTCACCCCTCCACTTT.